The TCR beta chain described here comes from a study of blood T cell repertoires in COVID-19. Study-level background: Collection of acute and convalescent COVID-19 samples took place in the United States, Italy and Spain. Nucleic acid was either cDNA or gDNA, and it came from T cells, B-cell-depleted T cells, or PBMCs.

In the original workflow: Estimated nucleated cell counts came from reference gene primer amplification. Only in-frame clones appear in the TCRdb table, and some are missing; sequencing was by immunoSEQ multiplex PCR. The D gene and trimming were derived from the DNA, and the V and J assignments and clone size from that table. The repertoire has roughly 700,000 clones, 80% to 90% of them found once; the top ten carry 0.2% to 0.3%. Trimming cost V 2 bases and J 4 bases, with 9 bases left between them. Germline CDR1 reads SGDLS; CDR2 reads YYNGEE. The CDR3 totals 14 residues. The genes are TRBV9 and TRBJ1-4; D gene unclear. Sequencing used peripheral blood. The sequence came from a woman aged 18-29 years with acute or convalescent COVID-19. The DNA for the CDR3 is TGTGCCAGCAGCGTTGGTGTGAGTAATGAAAAACTGTTTTTT. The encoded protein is CASSVGVSNEKLFF.